Below, 25 T cell receptor beta chains from the same sample are listed, as sequenced in a study of cytomegalovirus exposure and HLA in healthy donors. The PCR employed 60 Vbeta primers together with 13 Jbeta primers. Assay: immunoSEQ multiplex PCR; the TCRdb copy retains only in-frame clones and omits some. The table shows roughly 150,000 clones, with approximately 82% occurring only once. Sequencing used PBMCs. The receptors here all came from a male donor in good health and CMV-seronegative.

The chain carries TRBV29-1 and TRBJ2-3, with TRBD2 matching 10 bases. With V trimmed by 6 bases and J by 3 bases, 6 bases remained unmatched. The V gene's germline CDR1 is SQVTM and CDR2 ANQGSEA. The CDR3 runs 14 residues. CDR3 protein: CSVIAGGGTDTQYF. In DNA form, the CDR3 reads TGCAGCGTGATAGCGGGGGGCGGGACAGATACGCAGTATTTT.

V and J are TRBV5-5 and TRBJ2-3; 9 nucleotides line up with TRBD2. Germline V gene data show CDR1 as SGHKS and CDR2 as YYEKEE (reference sequence). The V gene end was trimmed by 4 bases and the J gene end by 4 bases; junction bases not matched to a gene: 16. The CDR3 has 18 residues. In DNA, the CDR3 is TGTGCCAGCAGCCCCTTCCGACTAGCGGAAATGGGGCCAGATACGCAGTATTTT. It specifies CASSPFRLAEMGPDTQYF. Looking up the rest from reference TRBV5-5 and TRBJ2-3 gives the full variable domain: DAGVTQSPTHLIKTRGQQVTLRCSPISGHKSVSWYQQVLGQGPQFIFQYYEKEERGRGNFPDRFSARQFPNYSSELNVNALLLGDSALYLCASSPFRLAEMGPDTQYFGPGTRLTVL.

The chain combines TRBV7-3 with TRBJ2-7; TRBD1 matches 7 bases. The junction had 7 bases not matched to a gene; V was cut back by 2 bases and J by 3 bases. Per the germline V gene, CDR1 is SGHTA and CDR2 is FQGTGA. There are 15 residues in the CDR3. The CDR3 DNA reads as TGTGCCAGCAGCTTATACCGGGACAGCCACTACGAGCAGTACTTC. This gives the protein CASSLYRDSHYEQYF.

The gene calls are TRBV19 and TRBJ2-7; TRBD1 aligns across 8 bases. CDR1 and CDR2 from the germline V gene are LNHDA and SQIVND (reference sequence). Trimming took 8 bases from V and 3 from J; bases not matched to a gene: 6. CDR3 length: 13 residues. CDR3 in amino acids: CASRQGAGYEQYF. CDR3 DNA sequence: TGTGCCAGTCGCCAGGGGGCCGGCTACGAGCAGTACTTC.

This clone appeared a few times. This chain connects TRBV30 to TRBJ1-2, with D maybe TRBD1 (5 bases). CDR1 is GTSNPN, CDR2 SVGIG, per germline (reference sequence). V was clipped by 3 bases and J by 2 bases, with 10 bases between them. The CDR3 is made up of 13 amino acids. CDR3 in DNA: TGTGCCTGGAGACAGGAGACAAACTATGGCTACACCTTC. It is translated as CAWRQETNYGYTF.

The J gene is TRBJ2-1, the V gene TRBV7-2; TRBD1 matches at 7 bases. The CDR3 sequence is 15 residues long. The trim removed 5 bases at V and 3 bases at J, leaving 7 bases unmatched. The germline CDR1 and CDR2 sequences are SGHTA and FQGNSA. CDR3 DNA: TGTGCCAGCAGCAGACAGGGTGGTTTCTACAATGAGCAGTTCTTC. The encoded protein is CASSRQGGFYNEQFF.

This clone was recorded a few times. V is TRBV7-2 and J is TRBJ1-2; the D gene is possibly TRBD1 (5 bases). This CDR3 comprises 13 residues. The germline V and J ends were trimmed by 1 base and 2 bases, with 5 bases remaining between them. CDR1 is SGHTA, CDR2 FQGNSA, per germline. The CDR3 sequence is CASSLGTNYGYTF. CDR3 coding DNA: TGTGCCAGCAGCTTAGGGACAAACTATGGCTACACCTTC.

The V gene is TRBV5-1, the J gene TRBJ1-1; the match to TRBD1 covers 8 bases. Looked up from germline, CDR1 is SGHRS and CDR2 is YFSETQ. V was pared by 0 bases and J by 5 bases, with 3 bases of the junction left unmatched. There are 14 residues in the CDR3. The CDR3 coding sequence is TGCGCCAGCAGCTTGGGGGGACAGGTAACTGAAGCTTTCTTT. This sequence encodes CASSLGGQVTEAFF.

The rearrangement links TRBV29-1 to TRBJ1-1; D is undetermined. The CDR3 length is 13 residues. Trimming shortened V by 0 bases and J by 2 bases, and 7 bases separated the two germline ends. Per the germline V gene, CDR1 is SQVTM and CDR2 is ANQGSEA. CDR3 sequence: CSVEEYGNTEAFF. Written as DNA, the CDR3 is TGCAGCGTTGAAGAATACGGTAACACTGAAGCTTTCTTT.

A single count supports this clone. The chain combines TRBV29-1 with TRBJ2-1; weak D call: TRBD1 (6 bases). V was pared by 7 bases and J by 9 bases, with 13 bases between. Per germline, CDR1 SQVTM and CDR2 ANQGSEA. This CDR3 is built from 11 residues. CDR3 protein: CSAKRDIEQFF. In DNA, the CDR3 is TGCAGCGCCAAACGGGACATTGAGCAGTTCTTC.

This clone has a single count. The chain employs TRBV4-1 and TRBJ1-5; D is possibly TRBD1 (6 bases). V gave up 8 bases and J gave up 2 bases, with 16 bases separating them. The CDR3 covers 15 residues. Germline assignment: CDR1 MGHRA and CDR2 YSYEKL. CDR3 loop: CASEKDPGGNQPQHF. As DNA, the CDR3 is TGCGCCAGCGAAAAGGATCCAGGGGGCAATCAGCCCCAGCATTTT.

The gene calls are TRBV9 and TRBJ2-1; 11 positions agree with TRBD2. The ends lost 4 bases at V and 7 bases at J; junction bases unmatched: 4. The length of the CDR3 is 14 residues. Germline assignment: CDR1 SGDLS and CDR2 YYNGEE. CDR3: CASSPLAGGNEQFF. In nucleotides, the CDR3 is TGTGCCAGCAGCCCGCTAGCGGGGGGAAATGAGCAGTTCTTC.

The sample holds a few counts of this clone. The chain links TRBV7-9 to TRBJ2-1; 14 bases match TRBD2. Germline V CDR1 and CDR2: SEHNR, FQNEAQ (reference sequence). The CDR3 consists of 17 residues. J was trimmed by 3 bases and V by 5 bases; bases with no gene match: 6. CDR3 DNA sequence: TGTGCCAGCAGCCCCGGGACTAGCGGGAGTATCTACAATGAGCAGTTCTTC. This sequence encodes CASSPGTSGSIYNEQFF.

This rearrangement joins TRBV7-2 to TRBJ1-5, with D perhaps TRBD1 (5 bases). CDR1 and CDR2 (germline): SGHTA, FQGNSA. This CDR3 is built from 15 residues. The ends were cut back, 6 bases at V and 3 bases at J, with 15 bases in the middle. The CDR3 DNA follows: TGTGCCAGCAGTCAAGGGGTAGGGAACAATCAGCCCCAGCATTTT. Its translation: CASSQGVGNNQPQHF.

The table lists this clone with a few counts. The rearrangement joins TRBV5-1 to TRBJ1-5; D uncertain. This CDR3 contains 13 residues. V gave up 6 bases and J gave up 6 bases, with 13 bases separating them. The germline CDR1 and CDR2 sequences are SGHRS and YFSETQ. Here the CDR3 DNA reads TGCGCCAGCAAATCCACACCAGGTCAGCCCCAGCATTTT. Amino acids: CASKSTPGQPQHF.

The chain employs TRBV7-3 and TRBJ2-2; 7 nucleotides align to TRBD2. This CDR3 spans 15 amino acids. Germline loops: CDR1 SGHTA, CDR2 FQGTGA. Trimming cost V 0 bases and J 5 bases; bases outside gene matches: 3. CDR3 DNA sequence: TGTGCCAGCAGCTTAACAGGACTAGTTACCGGGGAGCTGTTTTTT. It codes for CASSLTGLVTGELFF.

The V gene is TRBV9, the J gene TRBJ2-3; 9 nucleotides align to TRBD1. The V gene's germline CDR1 is SGDLS and CDR2 YYNGEE. The CDR3 length is 16 residues. V dropped 4 bases and J dropped 2; count of bases not matched to a gene: 8. CDR3 nucleotides: TGTGCCAGCAGCCCAAGGACAGGGGCGAACACAGATACGCAGTATTTT. It encodes CASSPRTGANTDTQYF. Full variable domain (rest looked up from reference TRBV9 and TRBJ2-3): DSGVTQTPKHLITATGQRVTLRCSPRSGDLSVYWYQQSLDQGLQFLIQYYNGEERAKGNILERFSAQQFPDLHSELNLSSLELGDSALYFCASSPRTGANTDTQYFGPGTRLTVL.

The V and J genes are TRBV2 and TRBJ1-2; the D is unclear. CDR1 is SNHLY and CDR2 is FYNNEI in the germline V gene. The V and J ends lost 3 bases and 0 bases respectively, with 11 bases between them. This CDR3 has 15 residues. As DNA, the CDR3 is TGTGCCAGCAGTGATTGGGCAGAAGCTAACTATGGCTACACCTTC. Translating it yields CASSDWAEANYGYTF.

This clone came up once. The chain uses TRBV6-1 and TRBJ1-1; D gene unclear. V lost 4 bases and J lost 0, with 12 bases in between. Germline assignment: CDR1 MNHNS and CDR2 SASEGT. This CDR3 region has 15 residues. CDR3 coding DNA: TGTGCCAGCAGTGGACAAGTTACAATGAACACTGAAGCTTTCTTT. This codes for CASSGQVTMNTEAFF.

As for this clone: The junction and the germline gene differ at one end; a read error may be behind it. This sequence joins TRBV7-9 and TRBJ2-6; 8 bases agree with TRBD1. Germline V gene data show CDR1 as SEHNR and CDR2 as FQNEAQ (reference sequence). The CDR3 sequence is 15 residues long. The CDR3 loop is CASGSGGPGANGLTF. The CDR3 nucleotides are TGTGCCAGCGGTTCAGGGGGCCCTGGGGCCAACGGCCTGACTTTC.

This clone appeared a few times. CDR3 DNA: TGCGCCAGCAGCTTGGATCCCACCGGGAGCTATGGCTACACCTTC. Protein sequence: CASSLDPTGSYGYTF. The chain employs TRBV5-1 and TRBJ1-2, with unresolved D. V was clipped by 0 bases and J by 4 bases, with 13 bases between them. Germline CDR1 SGHRS, CDR2 YFSETQ. The CDR3 contains 15 residues. The variable domain in full, completed from reference TRBV5-1 and TRBJ1-2, reads KAGVTQTPRYLIKTRGQQVTLSCSPISGHRSVSWYQQTPGQGLQFLFEYFSETQRNKGNFPGRFSGRQFSNSRSEMNVSTLELGDSALYLCASSLDPTGSYGYTFGSGTRLTVV.

The V gene is TRBV19, the J gene TRBJ1-2, with 8 bases matching TRBD1. J gave up 4 bases and V 1 base, and 8 bases lay outside the gene matches. The CDR3 spans 16 residues. Per germline, CDR1 LNHDA and CDR2 SQIVND (reference sequence). CDR3 nucleotide sequence: TGTGCCAGTAGTATAGGGTCCGGACAGGGAGGCTATGGCTACACCTTC. Translation gives CASSIGSGQGGYGYTF.

The chain uses TRBV6-1 and TRBJ2-5; D possibly corresponds to TRBD2 (5 bases). There are 14 residues in the CDR3. Germline CDR1 MNHNS, CDR2 SASEGT. The V and J ends lost 6 bases and 1 base respectively, with 12 bases between them. The CDR3 region is CASRAHGGQETQYF. DNA of the CDR3: TGTGCCAGCAGGGCTCATGGAGGCCAAGAGACCCAGTACTTC.

The gene calls are TRBV11-3 and TRBJ2-2; 12 bases are shared with TRBD1. Germline loops: CDR1 SGHNT, CDR2 YENEEA. CDR3 length equals 16 residues. The V segment lost 5 bases and the J segment 2 bases; nucleotides outside the gene matches: 3. In nucleotides, the CDR3 is TGTGCCAGCAGCCCGGGGACAGGGGGCAACACCGGGGAGCTGTTTTTT. Translating gives CASSPGTGGNTGELFF.

Details on this clone: The sample holds other DNA sequences that translate to the same CDR3. V gene TRBV19 combines with J gene TRBJ2-7; TRBD2 matches 13 bases. CDR1 is LNHDA, CDR2 SQIVND, per germline (reference sequence). The CDR3 covers 15 residues. Trimming removed 4 bases from V and 2 bases from J; junction bases left unmatched: 2. The CDR3 DNA is TGTGCCAGTAGTAGGGGGACTAGCGGGACCTACGAGCAGTACTTC. It codes for CASSRGTSGTYEQYF.